The 25 T cell receptor beta chains given below trace back to one sample, sequenced in a study of cytomegalovirus exposure and HLA in healthy donors. Some clones are missing from TCRdb's copy, which holds only in-frame ones; the method was immunoSEQ multiplex PCR. The table lists 120,000 or so clones, 80% to 90% of them singletons. Sequenced material: PBMCs. These receptors came from a woman under 30 in good health and CMV-seronegative.

The chain uses TRBV11-2 and TRBJ1-4; no definite D call. V was cut by 5 bases and J by 0 bases, with 13 bases left in between. This CDR3 is built from 16 residues. Germline CDR1 and CDR2: SGHAT and FQNNGV. CDR3 amino acids: CASSRGTTTTNEKLFF. The CDR3 DNA is TGTGCCAGCAGCCGAGGCACGACCACAACTAATGAAAAACTGTTTTTT. The entire variable domain, with the rest obtained from reference TRBV11-2 and TRBJ1-4, is as follows: EAGVAQSPRYKIIEKRQSVAFWCNPISGHATLYWYQQILGQGPKLLIQFQNNGVVDDSQLPKDRFSAERLKGVDSTLKIQPAKLEDSAVYLCASSRGTTTTNEKLFFGSGTQLSVL.

J is TRBJ2-2 and V is TRBV4-3; 9 bases agree with TRBD1. V gave up 2 bases and J gave up 2 bases; unmatched junction bases: 6. The CDR3 has 17 residues. Germline V gene lookup returns CDR1 LGHNA and CDR2 YSLEER. In nucleotides, the CDR3 is TGCGCCAGCAGCCAAATTAAGGGACAGGGAAACACCGGGGAGCTGTTTTTT. It translates to CASSQIKGQGNTGELFF.

The chain uses TRBV29-1 and TRBJ1-2; 9 bases match TRBD1. Germline CDR1 SQVTM, CDR2 ANQGSEA. V was clipped by 8 bases and J by 8 bases; unmatched bases: 12. The CDR3 is 13 residues long. The CDR3 region is CSFAWDREGGYTF. CDR3 nucleotide sequence: TGCAGCTTTGCATGGGACAGGGAAGGAGGCTACACCTTC. Combining the CDR3 with reference TRBV29-1 and TRBJ1-2 gives the whole variable domain SAVISQKPSRDICQRGTSLTIQCQVDSQVTMMFWYRQQPGQSLTLIATANQGSEATYESGFVIDKFPISRPNLTFSTLTVSNMSPEDSSIYLCSFAWDREGGYTFGSGTRLTVV.

This clone has only a few counts. The chain is built from TRBV5-6 and TRBJ1-2; D is unresolved. Germline values: CDR1 SGHDT, CDR2 YYEEEE. Trimming removed 5 bases at V and 0 bases at J, with 5 bases between. This CDR3 contains 12 residues. CDR3 loop: CASSSSNYGYTF. CDR3 nucleotides: TGTGCCAGCAGTTCTTCTAACTATGGCTACACCTTC. Full variable domain (rest looked up from reference TRBV5-6 and TRBJ1-2): DAGVTQSPTHLIKTRGQQVTLRCSPKSGHDTVSWYQQALGQGPQFIFQYYEEEERQRGNFPDRFSGHQFPNYSSELNVNALLLGDSALYLCASSSSNYGYTFGSGTRLTVV.

The chain employs TRBV28 and TRBJ1-1; D not certain. CDR1 is MDHEN and CDR2 is SYDVKM in the germline V gene. The CDR3 length is 14 residues. Between the trimmed V and J ends, which lost 5 bases and 5 bases, there was a span of 15 bases. CDR3 bases: TGTGCCAGCAGTCCCCCGAGAGGGCAGACTGAAGCTTTCTTT. Its protein product is CASSPPRGQTEAFF.

The rearrangement uses TRBV27 and TRBJ2-3; D is ambiguous. The CDR3 covers 13 residues. Per germline, CDR1 MNHEY and CDR2 SMNVEV (reference sequence). V dropped 6 bases and J dropped 2 bases, with 9 bases sitting between them. The CDR3 is CASSQQFTDTQYF. CDR3 sequence (DNA): TGTGCCAGCAGCCAACAGTTCACAGATACGCAGTATTTT.

This rearrangement joins TRBV19 to TRBJ2-7; TRBD2 matches at 14 bases. Trimming took 7 bases from V and 0 from J; bases not matched to a gene: 8. The CDR3 consists of 17 residues. Germline V gene data show CDR1 as LNHDA and CDR2 as SQIVND (reference sequence). Written as DNA, the CDR3 is TGTGCCAGTACCCCGACTAGCGGGGGGGACAGCTCCTACGAGCAGTACTTC. Translating it yields CASTPTSGGDSSYEQYF.

The CDR3 sequence: CASSFRLSEISGYTF. CDR3 DNA sequence: TGTGCCAGCAGTTTTCGACTCAGCGAGATTTCCGGCTACACCTTC. The chain employs TRBV27 and TRBJ1-2; D is unclear. The CDR3 consists of 15 residues. Germline loops: CDR1 MNHEY, CDR2 SMNVEV (reference sequence). V lost 3 bases to trimming and J lost 8 bases, with 19 bases between them.

V is TRBV11-2 and J is TRBJ2-1; D is perhaps TRBD2 (6 bases). Trimming took off 5 bases at V and 6 bases at J, with 17 bases between the two ends. The CDR3 has 15 residues. Per germline, CDR1 SGHAT and CDR2 FQNNGV. The CDR3 DNA sequence: TGTGCCAGCAGCCCGGGGACTGTTCGACCCAATGAGCAGTTCTTC. Translation: CASSPGTVRPNEQFF.

The chain carries TRBV5-1 and TRBJ2-7; 8 bases are a match to TRBD1. This CDR3 comprises 14 residues. Germline V CDR1 and CDR2: SGHRS, YFSETQ. After removal of 3 bases from V and 1 base from J, the junction contained 3 bases not matched to a gene. The CDR3 region is CASSSGQGSYEQYF. DNA of the CDR3: TGCGCCAGCAGCTCTGGACAGGGTTCCTACGAGCAGTACTTC.

The rearrangement uses TRBV27 and TRBJ2-5; the match to TRBD1 covers 7 bases. Trimming at V came to 5 bases and at J to 3 bases, leaving 6 bases not matched to a gene. The CDR3 extends over 14 amino acids. The germline gives CDR1 MNHEY, CDR2 SMNVEV (reference sequence). In DNA form, the CDR3 reads TGTGCCAGCAGTCCACGGGGACAGAAAGAGACCCAGTACTTC. Translation: CASSPRGQKETQYF.

V gene TRBV5-1 combines with J gene TRBJ2-3; 10 bases line up with TRBD2. The CDR3 spans 15 residues. V shed 3 bases and J 7 bases; nucleotides not matched to a gene: 8. Germline V gene sequence: CDR1 SGHRS, CDR2 YFSETQ. CDR3 sequence (DNA): TGCGCCAGCAGCTCCTCTAGCGGGAGTCGGCATACGCAGTATTTT. Translation gives CASSSSSGSRHTQYF.

This chain connects TRBV10-1 to TRBJ2-3; TRBD2 agrees at 12 bases. Germline assignment: CDR1 WNHNN and CDR2 SYGVQD (reference sequence). The length of the CDR3 is 17 residues. V was clipped by 4 bases and J by 1 base; unmatched bases: 6. CDR3 protein: CASSGLAGVGGTDTQYF. The DNA of the CDR3 is TGCGCCAGCAGTGGACTAGCGGGAGTGGGGGGCACAGATACGCAGTATTTT.

V usage is TRBV4-1 and J usage is TRBJ2-2; D is undetermined. The V end lost 4 bases, the J end lost 6 bases, and 18 bases lay between the germline ends. The CDR3 has 16 residues. Germline V gene sequence: CDR1 MGHRA, CDR2 YSYEKL. The DNA for the CDR3 is TGCGCCAGCAGCCCCGAGGAGCTCACAAACGCCGGGGAGCTGTTTTTT. Its translation: CASSPEELTNAGELFF.

This chain links TRBV7-7 with TRBJ2-1; D is perhaps TRBD2 (6 bases). The germline gives CDR1 SSHAT, CDR2 FNYEAQ (reference sequence). Trimming shortened V by 5 bases and J by 7 bases, and 15 bases separated the two germline ends. CDR3 length: 14 residues. The CDR3 here is CASSPSKSGNEQFF. The CDR3, as DNA: TGTGCCAGCAGCCCATCAAAGAGCGGGAATGAGCAGTTCTTC. Full variable domain (outside the CDR3, taken from reference TRBV7-7 and TRBJ2-1): GAGVSQSPRYKVTKRGQDVTLRCDPISSHATLYWYQQALGQGPEFLTYFNYEAQPDKSGLPSDRFSAERPEGSISTLTIQRTEQRDSAMYRCASSPSKSGNEQFFGPGTRLTVL.

The V and J genes are TRBV6-5 and TRBJ1-2, with unresolved D. Germline CDR1 MNHEY, CDR2 SVGAGI. The V and J ends lost 8 bases and 2 bases respectively, with 9 bases between them. The CDR3 is made up of 12 amino acids. In nucleotides, the CDR3 is TGTGCCAGCCGGCGGGAGAACTATGGCTACACCTTC. Translation gives CASRRENYGYTF.

The rearrangement links TRBV18 to TRBJ2-1; D gene uncertain. V was pared by 3 bases and J by 9 bases, with 12 bases between. The germline CDR1 and CDR2 sequences are KGHSH and LQKENI. This CDR3 is built from 13 residues. CDR3 residues: CASSPSSSVEQFF. CDR3 nucleotide sequence: TGTGCCAGCTCACCTTCTAGTTCAGTTGAGCAGTTCTTC.

This clone occurred once. The V and J genes are TRBV6-1 and TRBJ2-1, with 7 bases fitting TRBD2. The CDR3 spans 16 residues. Losses at the gene ends were 4 bases for V and 7 bases for J; bases not matched to a gene: 13. Looked up from germline, CDR1 is MNHNS and CDR2 is SASEGT. CDR3 bases: TGTGCCAGCAGTGTGGCGGTCTCGGGAGGAGGTAATGAGCAGTTCTTC. Protein product: CASSVAVSGGGNEQFF.

The rearrangement uses TRBV5-4 and TRBJ2-3, with 9 bases identical to TRBD2. Germline-derived CDR1 and CDR2 are SGHNT and YYREEE (reference sequence). The trim removed 4 bases at V and 4 bases at J, leaving 7 bases unmatched. The CDR3 contains 15 residues. The CDR3 coding sequence is TGTGCCAGCAGCCTAGCGGGGTCGTCTGCAGATACGCAGTATTTT. Encoded protein: CASSLAGSSADTQYF.

This clone was observed once. The chain recombines TRBV5-1 with TRBJ2-3; tentative D call: TRBD2 (6 bases). The V gene lost 3 bases and the J gene lost 2 bases, with 13 bases spanning the gap. The CDR3 is 15 amino acids. Germline V CDR1 and CDR2: SGHRS, YFSETQ. CDR3 nucleotide sequence: TGCGCCAGCAGCTCGTTGGGGGGTTTCACAGATACGCAGTATTTT. Its translation: CASSSLGGFTDTQYF.

The V call is TRBV30, the J call TRBJ1-4, with 8 nucleotides matching TRBD1. The junction had 4 bases not matched to a gene; V was cut back by 0 bases and J by 4 bases. CDR1 and CDR2 (germline): GTSNPN, SVGIG (reference sequence). This CDR3 spans 15 amino acids. The CDR3 DNA sequence: TGTGCCTGGAGTGTATTGGGACAGGATAATGAAAAACTGTTTTTT. It yields the protein CAWSVLGQDNEKLFF.

The chain carries TRBV5-1 and TRBJ1-2; tentative D call: TRBD1 (6 bases). The germline V gene has CDR1 SGHRS and CDR2 YFSETQ. Trimming left V 7 bases short and J 3 bases short, with 13 bases between. The CDR3 has 13 amino acids. The CDR3 spells CASAEGVDYGYTF. CDR3 DNA sequence: TGCGCCAGCGCAGAGGGGGTCGACTATGGCTACACCTTC.

This clone was seen a few times. CDR3: CASSPTPGGNYGYTF. In DNA, the CDR3 is TGCGCCAGCAGTCCCACCCCGGGGGGAAACTATGGCTACACCTTC. This chain joins TRBV5-1 and TRBJ1-2, with D possibly being TRBD1 (5 bases). This CDR3 has 15 residues. Germline assignment: CDR1 SGHRS and CDR2 YFSETQ. Trimming stripped 5 bases from V and 2 bases from J, with 16 bases between.

J is TRBJ2-1 and V is TRBV28, with 8 bases identical to TRBD2. CDR1 is MDHEN, CDR2 SYDVKM, per germline. V dropped 5 bases and J dropped 4; count of bases not matched to a gene: 7. The CDR3 has 15 residues. The CDR3 DNA follows: TGTGCCAGCAGTCTTACTAGCGGACCTTACAATGAGCAGTTCTTC. Its protein is CASSLTSGPYNEQFF.

The chain couples TRBV6-4 to TRBJ2-5, with D tentatively TRBD2 (6 bases). Germline CDR1 is MRHNA and CDR2 is SNTAGT. V lost 6 bases to trimming and J lost 6 bases, with 14 bases between them. CDR3 length equals 13 residues. The CDR3 loop is CASRVAARQTQYF. The CDR3 DNA reads as TGTGCCAGCAGGGTAGCGGCACGACAGACCCAGTACTTC.